This T cell receptor beta chain appears in the sequencing data of a study of blood T cell repertoires in COVID-19. The overall study: T cells, B-cell-depleted T cells, or PBMCs provided the cDNA or gDNA that served as material.

Sequencing was performed with immunoSEQ multiplex PCR; in TCRdb, only in-frame clones are kept and a portion is missing. The table lists 110,000 to 150,000 clones, more than 80% of them singletons. The CDR3 extends over 14 amino acids. Germline V gene data show CDR1 as MNHEY and CDR2 as SVGAGI. After removal of 6 bases from V and 2 bases from J, the junction contained 7 bases not matched to a gene. The sequenced sample consisted of peripheral blood. V usage is TRBV6-5 and J usage is TRBJ2-7; 7 nucleotides line up with TRBD1. This clonotype was sampled from a woman in her fifties or sixties with active COVID-19. The CDR3 DNA reads TGTGCCAGCAGGAGCCGGGACAGCCCCTACGAGCAGTACTTC. It specifies CASRSRDSPYEQYF.